This TCR beta chain was profiled in a study of regulatory T cells in long-lasting Graves disease. Library construction for TCR beta used iRepertoire HTBI primers and Arm-PCR of CDR3 regions. From the multiplex PCR reads, TCRdb called clonotypes with MiXCR, one entry per CDR3 protein. The table shows about 290,000 distinct CDR3 sequences, with roughly a fifth occurring only once. Time point of the sample: persistent/refractory GD, antithyroid drugs over 5 years with positive TRAb. PBMCs provided the RNA from which the TCR library was made. Doctors identified Graves' disease using the American Thyroid Association guidelines. The input for sequencing was peripheral blood mononuclear cells (PBMCs), taken when the disease was refractory, from a patient treated with antithyroid drugs. This receptor was identified in a female donor with Graves disease.

CDR3 nucleotides: TGCAGTGCTAGATACTTCGGCAGGCTAGCGGGAGGAAAAGAGACCCAGTACTTC. It codes for CSARYFGRLAGGKETQYF. The V and J genes are TRBV20-1 and TRBJ2-5; TRBD2 matches at 11 bases. The junction had 14 bases not matched to a gene; V was cut back by 2 bases and J by 3 bases. The CDR3 has 18 amino acids. Germline lookup yields CDR1 DFQATT and CDR2 SNEGSKA (reference sequence).